There are many counts of the clone carrying this T cell receptor beta chain. These data are taken from a study of PD-L1 blockade in urothelial cancer. Study information: A median tumor sample held roughly 1,400 T cells and some 1,100 unique TCRs.

TCRdb's copy holds only in-frame clones and misses some; the assay was immunoSEQ multiplex PCR. The sample records about 35,000 clones, just over 35% being singletons. The TCR originated in a man aged 55 to 70 with urothelial cancer. The starting material was tumor tissue, obtained before atezolizumab (anti-PD-L1) treatment.

The CDR3 reads CASSLEGSGLFTAFF. CDR3 nucleotides: TGTGCCAGCAGCTTAGAGGGGTCAGGGTTGTTTACGGCTTTCTTT. The V gene is TRBV11-3, the J gene TRBJ1-1, with D possibly matching TRBD1 (5 bases). The germline V and J ends were trimmed by 0 bases and 11 bases, with 19 bases remaining between them. Germline V gene data show CDR1 as SGHNT and CDR2 as YENEEA. This CDR3 region has 15 residues.